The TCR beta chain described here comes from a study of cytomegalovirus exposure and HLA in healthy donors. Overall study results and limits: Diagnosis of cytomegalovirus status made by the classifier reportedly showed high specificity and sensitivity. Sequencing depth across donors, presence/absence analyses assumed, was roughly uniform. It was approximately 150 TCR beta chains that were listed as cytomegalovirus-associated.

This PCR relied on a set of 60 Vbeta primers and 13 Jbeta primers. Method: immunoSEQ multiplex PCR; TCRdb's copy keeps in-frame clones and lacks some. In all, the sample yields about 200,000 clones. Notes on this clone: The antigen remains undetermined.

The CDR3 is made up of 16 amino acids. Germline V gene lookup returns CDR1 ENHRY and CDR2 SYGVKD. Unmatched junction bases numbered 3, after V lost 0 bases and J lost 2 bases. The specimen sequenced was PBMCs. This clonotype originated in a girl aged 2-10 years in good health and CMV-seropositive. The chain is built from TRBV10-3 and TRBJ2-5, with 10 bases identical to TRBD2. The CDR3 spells CAISESTSGNQETQYF. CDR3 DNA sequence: TGTGCCATCAGTGAGTCTACTAGCGGGAATCAAGAGACCCAGTACTTC.